The 4 T cell receptor beta chains reported below all come from one sample, sequenced in a study of response to subunit inactivated influenza vaccine. MiXCR was run by TCRdb on the RT-PCR reads, yielding one entry per CDR3 protein. Altogether roughly 670,000 distinct CDR3 sequences are present, 14% being singletons, with the ten largest covering approximately 7.6%. Sequencing used PBMCs from blood, obtained around 15 days before vaccination. The receptors derive from a man in his fifties or sixties who received an inactivated influenza vaccine.

The genes are TRBV7-2 and TRBJ2-1, with TRBD2 matching over 14 bases. Germline CDR1 reads SGHTA; CDR2 reads FQGNSA. V lost 0 bases and J lost 7; bases outside the gene matches: 11. The CDR3 extends over 19 amino acids. DNA for the CDR3: TGTGCCAGCAGCTTAGCGCCAGATCGACTAGCGGGAGGGTGGAATGAGCAGTTCTTC. Translated: CASSLAPDRLAGGWNEQFF.

In this sample, this clonotype turned up many times. The J gene is TRBJ1-1, the V gene TRBV7-9, with D hard to call. This CDR3 comprises 14 residues. V shed 6 bases and J shed 0 bases, with 11 bases lying between them. Germline V gives CDR1 SEHNR, CDR2 FQNEAQ (reference sequence). This CDR3 reads CASSFGGVNTEAFF. The DNA for the CDR3 is TGTGCCAGCAGTTTTGGTGGGGTGAACACTGAAGCTTTCTTT.

This clonotype has just a few counts. The V call is TRBV28, the J call TRBJ1-2; a weak D match, TRBD1 (6 bases). The germline V gene encodes CDR1 MDHEN and CDR2 SYDVKM. V was pared by 10 bases and J by 4 bases, with 22 bases between. The CDR3 runs 15 residues. The CDR3 nucleotides read TGTGCCACCACTTACACCTACAGGGTCCCCTATGGCTACACCTTC. Translating gives CATTYTYRVPYGYTF.

This clonotype was recorded a few times. This sequence joins TRBV5-1 and TRBJ2-7; no clear D gene. The germline CDR1 and CDR2 sequences are SGHRS and YFSETQ. The CDR3 loop spans 14 amino acids. V lost 1 base to trimming and J lost 0 bases, with 8 bases between them. The CDR3 DNA is TGCGCCAGCAGCTTGCAGGACGGCTCCTACGAGCAGTACTTC. Amino acids: CASSLQDGSYEQYF.